This is a list of T cell receptor beta chains from one sample in a study of metastatic and nonmetastatic thyroid tumors. TCRdb re-clonotyped the PCR reads via MiXCR. Altogether tens of thousands of clones are present, more than 20% being singletons, with the ten largest covering about 8.9%. Sequencing was done on a sample of blood. These receptors originate from a female donor with papillary thyroid cancer or a benign thyroid nodule (not recorded which). Some clones in this sample may be carry-over from other donors' samples. Each CDR3 is given with its conserved first and last residue. The D gene is left open where the match is weak. Where a row states a size, it is once, few, many or the class of an expanded clone; other rows omit it.

TRBV11-3	TRBJ2-3	-	-	CASSPGVANSDTQYF	TGTGCCAGCAGCCCAGGGGTAGCCAACTCAGATACTCAGTATTTT
TRBV20-1	TRBJ1-2	-	-	CSANALETNYGYTF	TGCAGTGCTAACGCCCTTGAAACTAACTATGGCTACACCTTC
TRBV5-6	TRBJ2-5	many	-	CASSLTGILQETQYF	TGTGCCAGCAGCTTGACGGGGATACTCCAAGAGACCCAGTACTTC
TRBV6-1	TRBJ2-6	many	TRBD1	CASRQGVDSGANVLTF	TGTGCCAGCAGGCAGGGGGTAGATTCTGGGGCCAACGTCCTGACTTTC
TRBV6-1	TRBJ2-7	medium-sized	-	CASSVAVGSYEQYF	TGTGCCAGCAGTGTGGCTGTGGGATCCTACGAGCAGTACTTC
TRBV29-1	TRBJ1-5	many	-	CSFTEDGNQPQHF	TGCAGCTTCACGGAGGATGGCAATCAGCCCCAGCATTTT
TRBV7-9	TRBJ2-2	-	-	CSSSLQTRAAGELFF	TGTTCCAGCAGCTTACAAACAAGGGCTGCCGGGGAGCTGTTTTTT
TRBV7-9	TRBJ1-6	many	TRBD1	CASSLNVGTGGETLHF	TGTGCCAGCAGCTTAAACGTCGGGACAGGGGGCGAGACCCTCCACTTT
TRBV6-1	TRBJ2-1	many	-	CASGEEGEGYNEQFF	TGTGCCAGCGGTGAAGAGGGAGAGGGCTACAATGAGCAGTTCTTC
TRBV30	TRBJ2-7	-	-	CAWSVRGGSSYEQYF	TGTGCCTGGAGTGTACGAGGGGGGAGCTCCTACGAGCAGTACTTC
TRBV11-3	TRBJ2-7	-	-	CASSFQAGGSYEQYF	TGTGCCAGCAGCTTTCAGGCGGGTGGGTCCTACGAGCAGTACTTC
TRBV10-2	TRBJ2-1	many	TRBD2	CASYSSGSGYEQFF	TGCGCCAGCTATTCAAGCGGGAGCGGATATGAGCAGTTCTTC
TRBV28	TRBJ1-5	many	-	CASTSVSNQPQHF	TGTGCCAGCACATCAGTCAGCAATCAGCCCCAGCATTTT
TRBV27	TRBJ1-1	-	TRBD1	CASSSRQGRGDFF	TGTGCCAGCAGTTCTCGACAGGGGCGAGGTGATTTCTTT
TRBV28	TRBJ2-5	many	-	CASRTTRQETQYF	TGTGCCAGCAGGACTACTAGACAAGAGACCCAGTACTTC
TRBV12-5	TRBJ2-2	many	-	CASGMQVGELFF	TGTGCTAGTGGTATGCAAGTCGGGGAGCTGTTTTTT
TRBV19	TRBJ1-1	many	TRBD1	CASSIPGGGTEAFF	TGTGCCAGTAGTATTCCAGGGGGAGGCACTGAAGCTTTCTTT
TRBV6-1	TRBJ2-7	-	TRBD2	CASSESSIRLAGGEQYF	TGTGCCAGCAGTGAATCGTCAATTAGGCTAGCGGGAGGAGAGCAGTACTTC
TRBV3-1	TRBJ2-5	many	TRBD2	CASSRPGGSGSLETQYF	TGTGCCAGCAGCCGTCCTGGTGGCAGCGGGAGCTTAGAGACCCAGTACTTC
TRBV11-2	TRBJ2-7	once	-	CASRYRWGSAYEQYF	TGTGCCAGCAGATATCGGTGGGGATCCGCCTACGAGCAGTACTTC
TRBV7-8	TRBJ1-2	many	-	CASARFGSYGYTF	TGTGCCAGCGCCCGGTTTGGGAGCTATGGCTACACCTTC
TRBV12-3/TRBV12-4	TRBJ2-1	-	TRBD2	CASSAAGGPDEQFF	TGTGCCAGCAGTGCAGCGGGAGGGCCGGATGAGCAGTTCTTC
TRBV30	TRBJ1-5	many	-	CAWSLESNQPQHF	TGTGCCTGGAGTCTAGAGAGCAATCAGCCCCAGCATTTT
TRBV2	TRBJ1-1	many	-	CASSSDSPTEAFF	TGTGCCAGCAGTTCAGACTCCCCAACTGAAGCTTTCTTT
TRBV18	TRBJ1-1	few	-	CASSRTNGNTEAFF	TGTGCCAGCTCACGGACCAACGGGAACACTGAAGCTTTCTTT
TRBV27	TRBJ2-1	-	-	CASSLSYRAYNEQFF	TGTGCCAGCAGTTTATCGTATCGTGCCTACAATGAGCAGTTCTTC
TRBV5-1	TRBJ2-7	-	-	CASSFAGSSYEQYF	TGCGCCAGCAGCTTTGCTGGATCCTCCTACGAGCAGTACTTC
TRBV4-1	TRBJ2-1	many	-	CASSQEQLSSYNEQFF	TGCGCCAGCAGCCAAGAACAGTTAAGCTCCTACAATGAGCAGTTCTTC
TRBV7-9	TRBJ2-5	many	-	CASSRGEETQYF	TGTGCCAGCAGCAGGGGGGAAGAGACCCAGTACTTC
TRBV12-3/TRBV12-4	TRBJ1-2	many	-	CASSLVGLRSNYGYTF	TGTGCCAGCAGTTTGGTCGGATTGCGCTCTAACTATGGCTACACCTTC